The subject of this entry is one T cell receptor (beta chain). No antigen is known for it. The sample is drawn from a study of cytotoxic CD8 clonotypes in ibrutinib-treated CLL. Study information: Response material was collected after a median about 12 months of treatment, range 6 to 36. Sequencing produced an average of 255,043 productive templates and under 95,000 productive rearrangements per sample.

Frozen PBMC stocks contributed roughly 2 micrograms of genomic DNA to the TCR beta libraries. The length of the CDR3 is 12 residues. CDR1 and CDR2 from the germline V gene are SQVTM and ANQGSEA. V shed 7 bases, J shed 1 base, and the junction held 2 bases outside the gene matches. The study, taken as a whole, reports: Shared public clonotypes were rare, and on treatment they either got smaller or stayed the same.

Clones were read by immunoSEQ multiplex PCR, and TCRdb kept only the in-frame ones, dropping some. The table shows about 160,000 clones, with more than 70% occurring only once. This clonotype originated in a human donor with chronic lymphocytic leukemia. The rearrangement uses TRBV29-1 and TRBJ1-1; 8 nucleotides line up with TRBD1. The sample was PBMCs, taken at disease progression, from a patient treated with ibrutinib. The CDR3 sequence is CSGTGWNTEAFF. CDR3 coding DNA: TGCAGCGGGACAGGGTGGAACACTGAAGCTTTCTTT.